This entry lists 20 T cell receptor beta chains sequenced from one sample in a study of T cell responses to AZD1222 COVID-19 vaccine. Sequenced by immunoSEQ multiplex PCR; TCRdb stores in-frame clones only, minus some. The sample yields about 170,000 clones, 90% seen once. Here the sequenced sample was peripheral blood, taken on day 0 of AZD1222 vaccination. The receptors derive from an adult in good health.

The CDR3 spells CATSDGTGGSYNEQFF. The CDR3 nucleotides are TGTGCCACCAGTGATGGGACAGGGGGCTCCTACAATGAGCAGTTCTTC. The rearrangement uses TRBV24-1 and TRBJ2-1; 11 nucleotides agree with TRBD1. The CDR3 covers 16 residues. Germline trimming cut 3 bases from V and 0 bases from J; bases unmatched to any gene: 0. Per germline, CDR1 KGHDR and CDR2 SFDVKD.

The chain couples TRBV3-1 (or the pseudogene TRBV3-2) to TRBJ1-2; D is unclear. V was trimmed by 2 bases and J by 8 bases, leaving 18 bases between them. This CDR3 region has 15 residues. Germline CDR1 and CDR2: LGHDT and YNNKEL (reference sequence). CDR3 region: CASSQTDPGRTGYTF. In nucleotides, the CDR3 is TGTGCCAGCAGCCAAACTGACCCGGGAAGAACAGGCTACACCTTC.

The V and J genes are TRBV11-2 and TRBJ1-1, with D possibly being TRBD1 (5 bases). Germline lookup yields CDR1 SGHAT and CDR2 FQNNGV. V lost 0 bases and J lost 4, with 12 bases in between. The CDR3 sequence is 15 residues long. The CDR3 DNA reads TGTGCCAGCAGCTTAGATCCGGCCGGGACCACTGAAGCTTTCTTT. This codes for CASSLDPAGTTEAFF. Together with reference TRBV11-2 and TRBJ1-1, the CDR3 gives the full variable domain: EAGVAQSPRYKIIEKRQSVAFWCNPISGHATLYWYQQILGQGPKLLIQFQNNGVVDDSQLPKDRFSAERLKGVDSTLKIQPAKLEDSAVYLCASSLDPAGTTEAFFGQGTRLTVV.

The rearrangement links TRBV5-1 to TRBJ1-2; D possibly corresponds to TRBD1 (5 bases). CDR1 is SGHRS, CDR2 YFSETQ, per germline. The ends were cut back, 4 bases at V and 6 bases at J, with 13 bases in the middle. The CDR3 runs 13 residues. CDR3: CASSKNAGDGYTF. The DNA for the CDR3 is TGCGCCAGCAGCAAGAATGCGGGGGATGGCTACACCTTC.

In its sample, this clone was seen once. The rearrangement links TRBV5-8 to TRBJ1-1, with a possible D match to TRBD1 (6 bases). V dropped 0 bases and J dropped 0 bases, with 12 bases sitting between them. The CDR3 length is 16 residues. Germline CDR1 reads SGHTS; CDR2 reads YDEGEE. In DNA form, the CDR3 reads TGTGCCAGCAGCTTGGACAGGGTGACCATGAACACTGAAGCTTTCTTT. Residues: CASSLDRVTMNTEAFF.

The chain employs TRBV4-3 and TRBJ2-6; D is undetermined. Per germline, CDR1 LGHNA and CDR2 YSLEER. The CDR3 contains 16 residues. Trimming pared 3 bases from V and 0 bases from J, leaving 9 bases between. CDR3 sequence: CASSQAVPSGANVLTF. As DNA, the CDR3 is TGCGCCAGCAGCCAGGCCGTGCCCTCTGGGGCCAACGTCCTGACTTTC.

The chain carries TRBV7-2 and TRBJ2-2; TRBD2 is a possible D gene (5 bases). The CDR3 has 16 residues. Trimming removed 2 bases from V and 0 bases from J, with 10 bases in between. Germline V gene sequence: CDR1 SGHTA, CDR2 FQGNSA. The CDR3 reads CASSLLPGSNTGELFF. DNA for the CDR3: TGTGCCAGCAGCTTACTGCCGGGGTCGAACACCGGGGAGCTGTTTTTT.

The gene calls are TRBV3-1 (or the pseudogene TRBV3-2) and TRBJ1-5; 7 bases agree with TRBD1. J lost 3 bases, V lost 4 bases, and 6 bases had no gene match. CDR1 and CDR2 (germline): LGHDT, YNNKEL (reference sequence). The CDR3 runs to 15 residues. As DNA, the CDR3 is TGTGCCAGCAGCCGCGGGACAGTCAACAATCAGCCCCAGCATTTT. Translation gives CASSRGTVNNQPQHF.

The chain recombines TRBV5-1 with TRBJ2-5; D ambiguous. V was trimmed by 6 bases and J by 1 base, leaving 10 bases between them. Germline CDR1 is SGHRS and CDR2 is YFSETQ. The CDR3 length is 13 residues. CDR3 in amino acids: CASNSGSQETQYF. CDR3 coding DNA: TGCGCCAGCAACTCGGGCAGCCAAGAGACCCAGTACTTC.

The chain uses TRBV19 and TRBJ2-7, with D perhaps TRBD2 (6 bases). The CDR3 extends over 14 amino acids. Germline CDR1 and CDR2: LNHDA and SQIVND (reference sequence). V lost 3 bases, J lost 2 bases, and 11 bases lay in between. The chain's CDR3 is CASSIGTPPYEQYF. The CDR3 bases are TGTGCCAGTAGTATCGGGACTCCTCCCTACGAGCAGTACTTC.

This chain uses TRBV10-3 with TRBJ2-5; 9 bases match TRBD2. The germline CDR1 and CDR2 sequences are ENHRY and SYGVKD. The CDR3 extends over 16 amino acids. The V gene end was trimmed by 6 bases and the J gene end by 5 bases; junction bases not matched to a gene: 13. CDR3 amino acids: CAISSAARGGQETQYF. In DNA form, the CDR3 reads TGTGCCATCAGCTCCGCTGCGCGGGGGGGCCAGGAGACCCAGTACTTC.

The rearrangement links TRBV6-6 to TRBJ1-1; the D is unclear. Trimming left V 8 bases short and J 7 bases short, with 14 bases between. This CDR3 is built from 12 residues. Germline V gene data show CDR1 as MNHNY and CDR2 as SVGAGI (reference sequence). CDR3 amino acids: CASSPDTYEAFF. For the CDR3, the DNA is TGTGCCAGCTCTCCAGACACCTATGAAGCTTTCTTT.

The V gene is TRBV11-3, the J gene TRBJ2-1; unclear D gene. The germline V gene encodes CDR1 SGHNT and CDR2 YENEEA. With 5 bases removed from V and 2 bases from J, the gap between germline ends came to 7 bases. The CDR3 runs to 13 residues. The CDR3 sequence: CASSPDPYNEQFF. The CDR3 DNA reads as TGTGCCAGCAGCCCGGACCCCTACAATGAGCAGTTCTTC.

The CDR3 region is CASSGRGGGEKLFF. The CDR3 DNA reads TGTGCCAGCAGCGGCAGGGGGGGAGGTGAAAAACTGTTTTTT. V and J are TRBV6-4 and TRBJ1-4; 7 bases align to TRBD1. Germline V gene data show CDR1 as MRHNA and CDR2 as SNTAGT. Losses at the gene ends were 6 bases for V and 7 bases for J; bases not matched to a gene: 8. The CDR3 runs to 14 residues.

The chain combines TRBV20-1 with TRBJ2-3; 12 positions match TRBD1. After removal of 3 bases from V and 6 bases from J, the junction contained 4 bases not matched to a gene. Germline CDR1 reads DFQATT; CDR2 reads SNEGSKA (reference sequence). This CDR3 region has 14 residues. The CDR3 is CSASKGQGADTQYF. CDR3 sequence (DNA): TGCAGTGCTAGTAAGGGACAGGGGGCGGATACGCAGTATTTT.

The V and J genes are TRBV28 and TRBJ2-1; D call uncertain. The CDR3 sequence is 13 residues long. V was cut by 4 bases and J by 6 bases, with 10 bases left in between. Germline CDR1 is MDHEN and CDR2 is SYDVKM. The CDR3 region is CASSYPAGNEQFF. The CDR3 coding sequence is TGTGCCAGCAGTTACCCAGCTGGCAATGAGCAGTTCTTC.

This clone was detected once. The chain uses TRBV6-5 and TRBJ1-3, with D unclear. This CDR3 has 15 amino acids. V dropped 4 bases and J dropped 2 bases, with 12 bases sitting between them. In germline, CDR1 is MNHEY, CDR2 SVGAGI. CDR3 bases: TGTGCCAGCAGTTGGCAGGCGGCTCCTGGAAACACCATATATTTT. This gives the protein CASSWQAAPGNTIYF.

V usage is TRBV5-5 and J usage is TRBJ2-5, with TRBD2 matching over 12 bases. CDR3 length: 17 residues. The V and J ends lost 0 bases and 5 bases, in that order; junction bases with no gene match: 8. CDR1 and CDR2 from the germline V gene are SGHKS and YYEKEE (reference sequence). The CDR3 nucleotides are TGTGCCAGCAGCTTGGCCACTAGCGGGGGGCTCCGGGAGACCCAGTACTTC. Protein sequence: CASSLATSGGLRETQYF.

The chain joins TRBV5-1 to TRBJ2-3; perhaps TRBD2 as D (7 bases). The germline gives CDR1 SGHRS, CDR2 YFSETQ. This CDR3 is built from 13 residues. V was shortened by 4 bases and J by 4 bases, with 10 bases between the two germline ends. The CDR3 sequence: CASSGGAPDTQYF. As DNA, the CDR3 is TGCGCCAGCAGCGGGGGGGCTCCAGATACGCAGTATTTT.

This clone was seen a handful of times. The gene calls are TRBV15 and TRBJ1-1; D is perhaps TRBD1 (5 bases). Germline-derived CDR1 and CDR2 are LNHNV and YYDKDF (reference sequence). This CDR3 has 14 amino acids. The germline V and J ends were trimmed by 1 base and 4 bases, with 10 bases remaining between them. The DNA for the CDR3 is TGTGCCACCAGCAGAGTTTCGGGGACCACTGAAGCTTTCTTT. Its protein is CATSRVSGTTEAFF.